This T cell receptor beta chain was retrieved from a study of a mutant IDH1 vaccine in newly diagnosed glioma. Regarding time point: week 5, during vaccination. Vaccination comprised doses that each held 300 ug of mutant IDH1 20-mer peptide, plus topical imiquimod. As regards this clone: Its antigen is undetermined.

The CDR3 contains 14 residues. The V gene lost 1 base and the J gene lost 7 bases, with 13 bases spanning the gap. Germline lookup yields CDR1 KGHSH and CDR2 LQKENI. Produced via immunoSEQ multiplex PCR; TCRdb's table is partial and in-frame only. The sample lists roughly 40,000 clones, roughly nine tenths occurring once. V usage is TRBV18 and J usage is TRBJ1-2; D ambiguous. The sample in question was PBMCs, obtained from a glioma patient whose treatment included an IDH1 peptide vaccine. This clonotype was obtained from a man in his fifties or sixties with glioma. The CDR3 DNA sequence: TGTGCCAGCTCACCACAAGCGGAGCGAGGTGGCTACACCTTC. Residues: CASSPQAERGGYTF.